These 18 T cell receptor beta chains came from one sample sequenced in a study of blood T cells in healthy people across ages. The authors ran a second PCR of about 6 to 11 cycles using a sample-barcoded 5' primer and a J-beta primer mix. TCRdb analysed the 5' RACE reads with MiXCR anew, one entry per CDR3 protein. Among 730,000 or so distinct CDR3 sequences listed, roughly two fifths were seen once. Source material: blood. These receptors were collected from a man older than 75 in good health.

The rearrangement links TRBV29-1 to TRBJ2-1, with D possibly being TRBD2 (6 bases). The CDR3 consists of 13 residues. Germline assignment: CDR1 SQVTM and CDR2 ANQGSEA. The V and J ends lost 3 bases and 10 bases respectively, with 16 bases between them. The CDR3 reads CSVDGGGTYEQFF. The CDR3 nucleotides are TGCAGCGTTGATGGAGGCGGGACCTACGAGCAGTTCTTC.

With regard to this clonotype: With a much larger clone just one base away, this may be a read error. The chain carries TRBV29-1 and TRBJ2-5, with D possibly being TRBD1 or TRBD2 (5 bases each). This CDR3 contains 11 residues. The germline V and J ends were trimmed by 5 bases and 13 bases, with 17 bases remaining between them. Germline V gene data show CDR1 as SQVTM and CDR2 as ANQGSEA. The CDR3 reads CSVLGGEGAYF. CDR3 nucleotide sequence: TGCAGCGTTCTTGGGGGAGAGGGTGCGTACTTC.

This clonotype was observed a handful of times. A much larger clone is a single base away; this may be a read error. This chain links TRBV30 with TRBJ2-7, with a weak D call TRBD2 (6 bases). Per the germline V gene, CDR1 is GTSNPN and CDR2 is SVGIG (reference sequence). This CDR3 region has 12 residues. V shed 8 bases and J shed 4 bases, with 15 bases lying between them. This chain's CDR3 is CAGSSGDYEQYF. Written as DNA, the CDR3 is TGTGCCGGGTCCTCGGGAGATTACGAGCAGTACTTC.

This clonotype was observed at least ten times. V and J are TRBV27 and TRBJ2-7; no reliable D call. The CDR3 is made up of 15 amino acids. Germline CDR1 MNHEY, CDR2 SMNVEV (reference sequence). V was pared by 4 bases and J by 2 bases, with 15 bases between. CDR3 coding DNA: TGTGCCAGCAGTTCTCCGGGCAGGTCGACCTACGAGCAGTACTTC. Translating it yields CASSSPGRSTYEQYF.

The rearrangement joins TRBV3-1 to TRBJ2-5, with 7 positions matching TRBD1. Germline V gene sequence: CDR1 LGHDT, CDR2 YNNKEL (reference sequence). V shed 1 base and J 11 bases; nucleotides not matched to a gene: 16. The CDR3 is made up of 16 amino acids. CDR3 sequence reads: CASSQAVGRGKYEQYF. In nucleotides, the CDR3 is TGTGCCAGCAGCCAAGCGGTCGGCAGGGGGAAGTATGAGCAGTACTTC.

The J gene is TRBJ1-4, the V gene TRBV29-1; maybe TRBD1 (6 bases). V was trimmed by 1 base and J by 6 bases, leaving 12 bases between them. CDR3 length: 14 residues. CDR1 SQVTM and CDR2 ANQGSEA come from the germline V gene. CDR3 region: CSVEVGTPHEKLFF. Written as DNA, the CDR3 is TGCAGCGTTGAAGTCGGGACACCTCATGAAAAACTGTTTTTT.

Only a few counts were recorded for this clonotype. This chain links TRBV9 with TRBJ1-2, with a weak D call TRBD1 (6 bases). The CDR3 length is 15 residues. Trimming shortened V by 0 bases and J by 1 base, and 10 bases separated the two germline ends. Looked up from germline, CDR1 is SGDLS and CDR2 is YYNGEE. The CDR3 DNA reads TGTGCCAGCAGCGTAGCCCCGGACAGTAACTATGGCTACACCTTC. This gives the protein CASSVAPDSNYGYTF.

As for this clonotype: The junction does not match germline at one end; this may be a read error. The rearrangement uses TRBV12-3 or TRBV12-4 and TRBJ2-7; tentative D call: TRBD1 (5 bases). The J call may be wrong; the DNA end is better matched by TRBJ2-4. The length of the CDR3 is 14 residues. Here the CDR3 reads CVSSPTSGSVIQYF. Written as DNA, the CDR3 is TGTGTCAGCAGTCCTACTTCAGGGTCGGTCATTCAGTACTTC.

The chain couples TRBV12-3 or TRBV12-4 to TRBJ2-2, with D perhaps TRBD2 (7 bases). The CDR3 has 14 amino acids. V was clipped by 8 bases and J by 0 bases, with 10 bases between them. The CDR3 loop is CASSGGANTGELFF. In nucleotides, the CDR3 is TGTGCCAGCTCGGGGGGCGCGAACACCGGGGAGCTGTTTTTT.

This clonotype was recorded at least ten times. V gene TRBV6-2 or TRBV6-3 combines with J gene TRBJ2-1, with D maybe TRBD2 (6 bases). CDR1 is MNHEY and CDR2 is SVGEGT in the germline V gene. The CDR3 is made up of 16 amino acids. V was pared by 6 bases and J by 5 bases, with 20 bases between. CDR3 DNA sequence: TGTGCCAGCAGATACGACAGACTAGTCCGACACAATGAGCAGTTCTTC. It specifies CASRYDRLVRHNEQFF.

This clonotype has only a few counts. The chain recombines TRBV6-2 or TRBV6-3 with TRBJ2-1, with D possibly TRBD1 on 6 matching bases. CDR3 length equals 13 residues. The germline gives CDR1 MNHEY, CDR2 SVGEGT. The ends were cut back, 9 bases at V and 3 bases at J, with 12 bases in the middle. CDR3 DNA sequence: TGTGCCAGTACCCAGGGGAACTACAATGAGCAGTTCTTC. Protein product: CASTQGNYNEQFF.

The J gene is TRBJ1-6, the V gene TRBV7-8, with 8 bases aligning to TRBD1. The germline V gene has CDR1 SGHVS and CDR2 FQNEAQ. The CDR3 consists of 14 residues. V trimming: 5 bases; J trimming: 11 bases; junction bases outside the gene matches: 8. CDR3 region: CASSPTGANPPLHF. DNA for the CDR3: TGTGCCAGCAGCCCGACAGGGGCAAATCCACCCCTCCACTTT.

The J gene is TRBJ2-5, the V gene TRBV9; D is perhaps TRBD2 (5 bases). With 7 bases removed from V and 5 bases from J, the gap between germline ends came to 18 bases. The CDR3 covers 14 residues. CDR1 is SGDLS, CDR2 YYNGEE, per germline. The CDR3 DNA is TGTGCCAGCCAAGAGGGTCCCCGTGGGGAGACCCAGTACTTC. Protein product: CASQEGPRGETQYF.

This clonotype was seen only a few times. The rearrangement joins TRBV7-9 to TRBJ2-5; a possible D gene is TRBD2 (6 bases). Trimming took off 5 bases at V and 3 bases at J, with 13 bases between the two ends. Germline V lookup: CDR1 SEHNR, CDR2 FQNEAQ (reference sequence). This CDR3 is 14 amino acids long. CDR3: CASSDRGTEETQYF. Here the CDR3 DNA reads TGTGCCAGCAGCGATCGCGGGACCGAAGAGACCCAGTACTTC.

This clonotype was detected a few times. The rearrangement joins TRBV6-6 to TRBJ1-2; D is possibly TRBD1 (5 bases). CDR3 length: 13 amino acids. V gave up 7 bases and J gave up 8 bases, with 17 bases separating them. CDR1 and CDR2 from the germline V gene are MNHNY and SVGAGI (reference sequence). The CDR3 coding sequence is TGTGCCAGCACTCTACAAGGGGCACAGGGCTACACCTTC. This gives the protein CASTLQGAQGYTF.

This clonotype turned up a few times. The chain couples TRBV6-2 or TRBV6-3 to TRBJ1-1, with 9 bases that match TRBD1. This CDR3 spans 14 amino acids. The germline V gene has CDR1 MNHEY and CDR2 SVGEGT. J lost 6 bases, V lost 10 bases, and 12 bases had no gene match. The DNA of the CDR3 is TGTGCCACCTCCGGGACAGGGTATTCGTCTGAAGCTTTCTTT. Protein: CATSGTGYSSEAFF.

The chain joins TRBV29-1 to TRBJ2-1; TRBD1 aligns across 8 bases. The CDR3 covers 14 residues. V gave up 8 bases and J gave up 8 bases; unmatched junction bases: 14. The germline CDR1 and CDR2 sequences are SQVTM and ANQGSEA. CDR3 region: CSSRRQGLAYEQFF. The CDR3, as DNA: TGCAGCAGCCGCCGACAGGGGCTGGCATATGAGCAGTTCTTC.

The CDR3, as DNA: TGTGCCAGCAGCTTAGCCTCGGACAGGGCTGACTATGGCTACACCTTC. Protein: CASSLASDRADYGYTF. V is TRBV7-2 and J is TRBJ1-2, with 8 bases lining up with TRBD1. CDR1 is SGHTA, CDR2 FQGNSA, per germline. The junction had 6 bases not matched to a gene; V was cut back by 0 bases and J by 3 bases. The CDR3 has 16 amino acids. The whole variable domain, filled in from reference TRBV7-2 and TRBJ1-2, reads GAGVSQSPSNKVTEKGKDVELRCDPISGHTALYWYRQSLGQGLEFLIYFQGNSAPDKSGLPSDRFSAERTGGSVSTLTIQRTQQEDSAVYLCASSLASDRADYGYTFGSGTRLTVV.